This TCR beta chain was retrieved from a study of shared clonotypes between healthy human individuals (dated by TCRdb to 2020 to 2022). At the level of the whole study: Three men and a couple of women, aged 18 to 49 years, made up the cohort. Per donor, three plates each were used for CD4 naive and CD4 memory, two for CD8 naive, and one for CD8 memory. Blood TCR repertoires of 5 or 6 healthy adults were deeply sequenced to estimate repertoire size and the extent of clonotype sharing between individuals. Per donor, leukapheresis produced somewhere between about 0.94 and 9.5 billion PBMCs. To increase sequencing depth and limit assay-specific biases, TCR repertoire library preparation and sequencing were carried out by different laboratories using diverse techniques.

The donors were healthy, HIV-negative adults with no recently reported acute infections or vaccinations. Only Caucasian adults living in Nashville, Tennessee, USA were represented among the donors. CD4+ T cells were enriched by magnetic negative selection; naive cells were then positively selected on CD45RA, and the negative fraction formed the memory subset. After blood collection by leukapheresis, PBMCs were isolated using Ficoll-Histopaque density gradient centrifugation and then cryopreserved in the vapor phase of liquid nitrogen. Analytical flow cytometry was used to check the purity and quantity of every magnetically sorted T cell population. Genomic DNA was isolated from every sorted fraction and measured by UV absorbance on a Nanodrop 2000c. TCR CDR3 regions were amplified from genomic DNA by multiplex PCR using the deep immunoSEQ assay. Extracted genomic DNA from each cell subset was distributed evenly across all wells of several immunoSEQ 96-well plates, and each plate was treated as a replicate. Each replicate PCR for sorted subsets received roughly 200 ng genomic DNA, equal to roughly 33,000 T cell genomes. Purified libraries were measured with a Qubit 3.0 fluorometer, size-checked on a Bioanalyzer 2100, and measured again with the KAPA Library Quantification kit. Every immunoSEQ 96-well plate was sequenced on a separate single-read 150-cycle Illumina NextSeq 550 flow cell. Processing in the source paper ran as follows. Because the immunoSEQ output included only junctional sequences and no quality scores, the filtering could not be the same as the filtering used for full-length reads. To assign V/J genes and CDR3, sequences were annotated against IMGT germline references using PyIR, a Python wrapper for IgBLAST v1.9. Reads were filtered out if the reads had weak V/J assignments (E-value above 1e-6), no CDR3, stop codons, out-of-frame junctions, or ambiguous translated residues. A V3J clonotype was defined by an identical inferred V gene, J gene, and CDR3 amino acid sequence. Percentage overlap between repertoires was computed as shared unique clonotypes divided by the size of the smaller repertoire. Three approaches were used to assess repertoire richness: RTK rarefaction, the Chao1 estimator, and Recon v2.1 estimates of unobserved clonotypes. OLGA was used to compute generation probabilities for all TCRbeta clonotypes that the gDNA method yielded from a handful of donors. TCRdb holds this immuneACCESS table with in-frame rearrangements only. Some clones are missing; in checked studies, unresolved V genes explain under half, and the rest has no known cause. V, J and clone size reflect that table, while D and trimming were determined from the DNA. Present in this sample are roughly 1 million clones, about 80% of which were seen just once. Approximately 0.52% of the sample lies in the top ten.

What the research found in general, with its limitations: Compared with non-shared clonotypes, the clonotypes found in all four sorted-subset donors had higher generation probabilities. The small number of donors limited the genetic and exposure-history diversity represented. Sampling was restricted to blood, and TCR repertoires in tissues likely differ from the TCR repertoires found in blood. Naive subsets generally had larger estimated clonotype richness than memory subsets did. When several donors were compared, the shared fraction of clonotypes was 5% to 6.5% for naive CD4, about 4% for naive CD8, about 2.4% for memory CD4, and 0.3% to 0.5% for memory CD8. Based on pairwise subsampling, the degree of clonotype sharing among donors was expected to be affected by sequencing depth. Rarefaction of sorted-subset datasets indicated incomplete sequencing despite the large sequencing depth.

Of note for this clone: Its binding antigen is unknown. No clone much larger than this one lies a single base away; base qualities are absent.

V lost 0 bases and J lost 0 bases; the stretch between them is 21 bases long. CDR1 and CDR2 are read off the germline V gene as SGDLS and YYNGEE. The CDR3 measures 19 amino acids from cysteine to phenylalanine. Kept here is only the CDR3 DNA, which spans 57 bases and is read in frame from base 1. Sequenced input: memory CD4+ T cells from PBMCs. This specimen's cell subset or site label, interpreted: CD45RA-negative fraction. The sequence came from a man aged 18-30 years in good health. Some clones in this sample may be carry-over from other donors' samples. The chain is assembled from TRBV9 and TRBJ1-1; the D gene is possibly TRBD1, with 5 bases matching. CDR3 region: CASSVDDGGGFLMNTEAFF. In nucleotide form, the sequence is TGTGCCAGCAGCGTAGATGATGGTGGGGGGTTCCTCATGAACACTGAAGCTTTCTTT. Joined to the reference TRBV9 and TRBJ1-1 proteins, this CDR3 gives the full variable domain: DSGVTQTPKHLITATGQRVTLRCSPRSGDLSVYWYQQSLDQGLQFLIQYYNGEERAKGNILERFSAQQFPDLHSELNLSSLELGDSALYFCASSVDDGGGFLMNTEAFFGQGTRLTVV.